The 14 T cell receptor beta chains below come from one sample, sequenced in a study of molecular identifiers for immune sequencing clone quantification. TCRdb re-derived calls from the PCR reads in MiXCR, one entry per CDR3 protein. The data hold approximately 550,000 distinct CDR3 sequences, with over 20% observed a single time. Sequencing used naive CD8+ T cells from blood, with Jurkat cell RNA spiked in. Indicated subset: FACS-sorted CD8+CD4-CCR7+CD45RA+ naive T cells. Receptors were obtained from a human donor in good health. Some libraries in this study had Jurkat cell RNA spiked in.

In this sample, this clonotype turned up many times. The CDR3 region has the DNA TGTGCCAGCAGCTCGCCGGAGGTAGAAAACTCCTACGAGCAGTACTTC. Translated: CASSSPEVENSYEQYF. The V call is TRBV7-2, the J call TRBJ2-7, with D maybe TRBD2 (5 bases). The germline V gene encodes CDR1 SGHTA and CDR2 FQGNSA. V was shortened by 4 bases and J by 0 bases, with 16 bases between the two germline ends. There are 16 residues in the CDR3.

In this sample, this clonotype turned up a few times. The chain combines TRBV9 with TRBJ2-7, with 7 positions matching TRBD1. V trimming: 3 bases; J trimming: 2 bases; junction bases outside the gene matches: 5. Looked up from germline, CDR1 is SGDLS and CDR2 is YYNGEE. The CDR3 is 14 amino acids. The CDR3 here is CASSAWDSPYEQYF. The CDR3 coding sequence is TGTGCCAGCAGCGCCTGGGACAGCCCCTACGAGCAGTACTTC.

This clonotype was seen just once. This may stem from a read error, because a much larger clone lies one nucleotide away. The rearrangement links TRBV2 to TRBJ2-3; 9 bases fit TRBD2. Germline assignment: CDR1 SNHLY and CDR2 FYNNEI. The CDR3 extends over 19 amino acids. V lost 10 bases, J lost 0 bases, and 20 bases stayed unmatched. Here the CDR3 reads CAILQASGNPEASTDTQYF. The CDR3 region has the DNA TGTGCCATCCTGCAGGCTAGCGGGAACCCAGAGGCTAGCACAGATACGCAGTATTTT.

Worth noting for this clonotype: A read error may be the cause here, since a much bigger clone is one base away. The genes are TRBV20-1 and TRBJ2-3; 8 bases are shared with TRBD2. The CDR3 has 16 residues. Germline loops: CDR1 DFQATT, CDR2 SNEGSKA (reference sequence). The CDR3 sequence is CGAREERAGESDTQYF. The CDR3 DNA reads TGCGGTGCTAGAGAAGAAAGAGCGGGAGAATCAGATACGCAGTATTTT.

This chain connects TRBV7-9 to TRBJ2-3, with 7 bases fitting TRBD1. Germline V gene sequence: CDR1 SEHNR, CDR2 FQNEAQ (reference sequence). The CDR3 length is 15 residues. The V gene end was trimmed by 5 bases and the J gene end by 2 bases; junction bases not matched to a gene: 7. DNA for the CDR3: TGTGCCAGCAGCCGGGGACAGCCACTCACAGATACGCAGTATTTT. Translated: CASSRGQPLTDTQYF.

The chain carries TRBV2 and TRBJ1-5; 8 positions match TRBD1. Germline CDR1 reads SNHLY; CDR2 reads FYNNEI. V lost 6 bases and J lost 6; bases outside the gene matches: 7. CDR3 length: 14 amino acids. This CDR3 reads CASRKSGGLQPQHF. The DNA of the CDR3 is TGTGCCAGCAGGAAATCAGGGGGCCTTCAGCCCCAGCATTTT. The whole variable domain, remainder taken from reference TRBV2 and TRBJ1-5, is EPEVTQTPSHQVTQMGQEVILRCVPISNHLYFYWYRQILGQKVEFLVSFYNNEISEKSEIFDDQFSVERPDGSNFTLKIRSTKLEDSAMYFCASRKSGGLQPQHFGDGTRLSIL.

Only one count was recorded for this clonotype. The chain combines TRBV7-6 with TRBJ1-6; the D gene is possibly TRBD1 (6 bases). Trimming cost V 4 bases and J 0 bases, with 19 bases left between them. Germline V lookup: CDR1 SGHVS, CDR2 FNYEAQ. The CDR3 consists of 19 residues. In DNA, the CDR3 is TGTGCCAGCAGCTCCCTAGGGGGACACCTTAGCTCCTATAATTCACCCCTCCACTTT. Translating it yields CASSSLGGHLSSYNSPLHF.

This clonotype was detected a few times. CDR3 nucleotide sequence: TGTGCCAGTAGTATTACCATACTAAACACAGATACGCAGTATTTT. Protein sequence: CASSITILNTDTQYF. The chain has TRBV19 and TRBJ2-3; D is uncertain. The CDR3 runs to 15 residues. Germline V gene data show CDR1 as LNHDA and CDR2 as SQIVND (reference sequence). The ends were cut back, 3 bases at V and 2 bases at J, with 12 bases in the middle.

This clonotype was counted many times. The V gene is TRBV29-1, the J gene TRBJ2-1; maybe TRBD2 (6 bases). The CDR3 spans 14 residues. Trimming removed 0 bases at V and 12 bases at J, with 18 bases between. Germline CDR1 is SQVTM and CDR2 is ANQGSEA. CDR3 in DNA: TGCAGCGTTGAAGAGGCCCCCCCCGGGAGTGGGCAGTTCTTC. As protein: CSVEEAPPGSGQFF.

This chain joins TRBV7-2 and TRBJ2-5; 10 positions agree with TRBD2. Germline lookup yields CDR1 SGHTA and CDR2 FQGNSA. The ends lost 2 bases at V and 7 bases at J; junction bases unmatched: 10. The CDR3 spans 16 residues. CDR3 coding DNA: TGTGCCAGCAGCTTATGGGCTAGCGGGGGTTTGGGGACCCAGTACTTC. This encodes CASSLWASGGLGTQYF.

There are a few counts of this clonotype. The chain joins TRBV19 to TRBJ2-5; D remains ambiguous. This CDR3 is built from 13 residues. CDR1 is LNHDA, CDR2 SQIVND, per germline (reference sequence). V was trimmed by 3 bases and J by 1 base, leaving 6 bases between them. The CDR3 DNA follows: TGTGCCAGTAGTATGTACAGCCAAGAGACCCAGTACTTC. Its protein is CASSMYSQETQYF.

This clonotype was seen ten or more times. The V and J genes are TRBV4-1 and TRBJ1-5, with D maybe TRBD1 (5 bases). Trimming shortened V by 3 bases and J by 6 bases, and 15 bases separated the two germline ends. The CDR3 totals 15 residues. Looked up from germline, CDR1 is MGHRA and CDR2 is YSYEKL. CDR3 protein: CASSQAATQGQPQHF. CDR3 coding DNA: TGCGCCAGCAGCCAGGCGGCAACTCAGGGTCAGCCCCAGCATTTT.

This clonotype was seen only a few times. The J gene is TRBJ2-3, the V gene TRBV20-1, with 11 nucleotides matching TRBD2. Germline CDR1 reads DFQATT; CDR2 reads SNEGSKA (reference sequence). This CDR3 contains 19 residues. V gave up 1 base and J gave up 1 base; unmatched junction bases: 13. In nucleotides, the CDR3 is TGCAGTGCTAGAGGGGCCCCGGGACTAGCGGAGACCCGCACAGATACGCAGTATTTT. It specifies CSARGAPGLAETRTDTQYF.

This sequence joins TRBV11-2 and TRBJ2-5; D remains unclear. This CDR3 comprises 16 residues. CDR1 SGHAT and CDR2 FQNNGV come from the germline V gene. The V gene lost 1 base and the J gene lost 2 bases, with 14 bases spanning the gap. CDR3 region: CASSLGADIEQETQYF. Written as DNA, the CDR3 is TGTGCCAGCAGCTTAGGCGCGGATATCGAACAAGAGACCCAGTACTTC.